Sequencing of this TCR beta chain was carried out in a study of T cells in Graves' hyperthyroidism and ophthalmopathy. Study-wide points: Among thyroid clonotypes expanded above 0.001, most also appeared in blood.

Many counts were recorded for this clonotype. Its antigen remains unknown. Amplified regions were TCR beta CDR3 sequences from RNA transcripts. First-round RT-PCR with HTBI primers amplified the TCR CDR3 region. TCRdb passed the multiplex PCR reads through MiXCR, listing each CDR3 protein once. The repertoire holds around 690,000 distinct CDR3 sequences, with roughly a sixth as singletons. The CDR3 runs to 15 residues. The V and J ends lost 5 bases and 0 bases respectively, with 11 bases between them. CDR1 and CDR2 from the germline V gene are MNHEY and SMNVEV (reference sequence). Each 10 ml fresh peripheral blood draw supplied the PBMCs.

Specimen: blood. The clonotype originates from a man aged 45 to 65 with Graves' hyperthyroidism. This sequence joins TRBV27 and TRBJ2-1; unclear D gene. The CDR3 coding sequence is TGTGCCAGCAGTCCTCTTCCGAGCTCCTACAATGAGCAGTTCTTC. Amino acid sequence: CASSPLPSSYNEQFF.